The rows below give T cell receptor beta chains drawn from one sample of a study of blood T cell repertoires in COVID-19. Using immunoSEQ multiplex PCR, the repertoire was profiled, and TCRdb retains in-frame clones only, with some absent. The repertoire holds around 250,000 clones, roughly four fifths seen once, with approximately 16% in the top ten. Sequencing input: PBMCs or T cells enriched from blood (not recorded which). The origin of the receptors is a man aged 35 to 55 who had recovered from COVID-19. CDR3s include the opening cysteine and the closing phenylalanine or tryptophan. D genes are given only for firm matches. Some rows mark clone size as missing; the rest say once, few, many or name a class of expanded clone.

size: NA; V: TRBV5-1; D: NA; J: TRBJ2-3; DNA: TGCGCCAGCAGCTTGGTGCCTAGCGTTCAAGATACGCAGTATTTT; CDR3: CASSLVPSVQDTQYF
size: NA; V: TRBV9; D: TRBD1; J: TRBJ1-4; DNA: TGTGCCAGCAGCGCGGGGACAGGGGGTTCCAATGAAAAACTGTTTTTT; CDR3: CASSAGTGGSNEKLFF
size: NA; V: TRBV10-3; D: NA; J: TRBJ2-7; DNA: TGTGCCATCAGTGAGTCGATGGGGGGCTCCTACGAGCAGTACTTC; CDR3: CAISESMGGSYEQYF
size: NA; V: TRBV12-5; D: NA; J: TRBJ1-5; DNA: TGTGCTAGTGGTTTCTATAATCAGCCCCAGCATTTT; CDR3: CASGFYNQPQHF
size: NA; V: TRBV2; D: TRBD1; J: TRBJ2-2; DNA: TGTGCCAGCAGTGGGACAGGGAACACCGGGGAGCTGTTTTTT; CDR3: CASSGTGNTGELFF
size: few; V: TRBV23-1; D: TRBD1; J: TRBJ2-7; DNA: TGCGCCAGCAGTCAATCGTTGGACAGGAGATACGAGCAGTACTTC; CDR3: CASSQSLDRRYEQYF
size: NA; V: TRBV15; D: NA; J: TRBJ1-2; DNA: TGTGCCACCAGCCGCGACCGGGACATAGGGGGCTACACCTTC; CDR3: CATSRDRDIGGYTF
size: NA; V: TRBV28; D: TRBD1; J: TRBJ1-2; DNA: TGTGCCAGCAGTTCTACAGGGGGCTGGGGCTACACCTTC; CDR3: CASSSTGGWGYTF
size: NA; V: TRBV27; D: NA; J: TRBJ2-1; DNA: TGTGCCAGCAGTCCGGGGAACTTCGCCTACAATGAGCAGTTCTTC; CDR3: CASSPGNFAYNEQFF
size: once; V: TRBV7-9; D: NA; J: TRBJ1-2; DNA: TGTGCCAGCAGCTTAGCTTCCCGGGGTGGGATCTATGGCTACACCTTC; CDR3: CASSLASRGGIYGYTF
size: NA; V: TRBV14; D: TRBD2; J: TRBJ2-2; DNA: TGTGCCAGCAGCCAAGATTTAGGAGTAGCGGGATCAAACACCGGGGAGCTGTTTTTT; CDR3: CASSQDLGVAGSNTGELFF
size: NA; V: TRBV6-1; D: TRBD1; J: TRBJ1-5; DNA: TGTGCCAGCAGTGCCGGGACAGGGGGCGGCAATCAGCCCCAGCATTTT; CDR3: CASSAGTGGGNQPQHF
size: few; V: TRBV14; D: NA; J: TRBJ1-3; DNA: TGTGCCAGCAGCCCCCTTAGAGGCTACTCTGGAAACACCATATATTTT; CDR3: CASSPLRGYSGNTIYF
size: NA; V: TRBV19; D: NA; J: TRBJ1-6; DNA: TGTGCCAGTAGTACGACCAGCGGGGGCCAGCCACCCCTCCACTTT; CDR3: CASSTTSGGQPPLHF
size: NA; V: TRBV11-2; D: TRBD2; J: TRBJ2-1; DNA: TGTGCCAGCAGCTTAGGGGGGACTAGCTTCATTGAGCAGTTCTTC; CDR3: CASSLGGTSFIEQFF
size: few; V: TRBV5-6; D: NA; J: TRBJ2-1; DNA: TGTGCCAGCAAAGAGGGTTATGATGAGCAGTTCTTC; CDR3: CASKEGYDEQFF
size: NA; V: TRBV4-1; D: NA; J: TRBJ2-6; DNA: TGCGCCAGCAGCCAAGAAGGGGTAGCGGCCAACGTCCTGACTTTC; CDR3: CASSQEGVAANVLTF
size: NA; V: TRBV29-1; D: NA; J: TRBJ1-5; DNA: TGCAGCGTTGGGGGCAGCATTTATCAGCCCCAGCATTTT; CDR3: CSVGGSIYQPQHF
size: NA; V: TRBV19; D: TRBD1; J: TRBJ1-1; DNA: TGTGCCAGTAGAATGCTTAAGGGACAGAGTCGTCCTGAAGCTTTCTTT; CDR3: CASRMLKGQSRPEAFF
size: few; V: TRBV18; D: NA; J: TRBJ1-4; DNA: TGTGCCAGCTCACCCTTGACTAATGAAAAACTGTTTTTT; CDR3: CASSPLTNEKLFF
size: NA; V: TRBV7-9; D: NA; J: TRBJ1-2; DNA: TGTGCCAGCAGCTTAGCTGGTGGGCCAGGGAACTATGGCTACACCTTC; CDR3: CASSLAGGPGNYGYTF
size: once; V: TRBV7-8; D: TRBD1; J: TRBJ1-5; DNA: TGTGCCAGCAGCCAAATCGACAGGGGGGGACAGCCCCAGCATTTT; CDR3: CASSQIDRGGQPQHF
size: NA; V: TRBV14; D: TRBD1; J: TRBJ2-7; DNA: TGTGCCAGCAGCCAAGGGGACAGTTACGACGAGCAGTACTTC; CDR3: CASSQGDSYDEQYF
size: once; V: TRBV2; D: NA; J: TRBJ2-1; DNA: TGTGCCAGCAGCATCGGAGGTTACAATGAGCAGTTCTTC; CDR3: CASSIGGYNEQFF
size: once; V: TRBV5-4; D: TRBD1; J: TRBJ1-6; DNA: TGTGCCAGCAGCCCGACAGGGGATTCACCCCTCCACTTT; CDR3: CASSPTGDSPLHF
size: NA; V: TRBV28; D: TRBD1; J: TRBJ1-2; DNA: TGTGCCAGCATAATAACAGGGGGCTATGGCTACACCTTC; CDR3: CASIITGGYGYTF
size: NA; V: TRBV6-5; D: TRBD1; J: TRBJ1-4; DNA: TGTGCCAGCAGGCCTCGACAGGGGAGTAATGAAAAACTGTTTTTT; CDR3: CASRPRQGSNEKLFF
size: NA; V: TRBV12-3/TRBV12-4; D: NA; J: TRBJ1-3; DNA: TGTGCCAGCCAGGGTGAGGCTGGAAACACCATATATTTT; CDR3: CASQGEAGNTIYF
size: NA; V: TRBV24-1; D: NA; J: TRBJ1-4; DNA: TGTGCCACCAGTGATCCCAGGACAGCTCATGAAAAACTGTTTTTT; CDR3: CATSDPRTAHEKLFF
size: once; V: TRBV20-1; D: NA; J: TRBJ2-1; DNA: TGCAGTGCTAGGCGCGCGTATGAGCAGTTCTTC; CDR3: CSARRAYEQFF
size: NA; V: TRBV5-6; D: TRBD1; J: TRBJ2-7; DNA: TGTGCCAGCAGCTTGGCCCTCGGACAGGGGATAGGGGAGCAGTACTTC; CDR3: CASSLALGQGIGEQYF
size: NA; V: TRBV27; D: TRBD1; J: TRBJ1-2; DNA: TGTGCCAGCAGTCTTACAGGGGATGGCTACACCTTC; CDR3: CASSLTGDGYTF
size: NA; V: TRBV7-2; D: NA; J: TRBJ2-1; DNA: TGTGCCAGCAGCTTAGTGCACGGGGAGTACAATGAGCAGTTCTTC; CDR3: CASSLVHGEYNEQFF
size: NA; V: TRBV3-1/TRBV3-2; D: NA; J: TRBJ1-5; DNA: TGTGCCAGCAGCCAAGACTCCAGCAATCAGCCCCAGCATTTT; CDR3: CASSQDSSNQPQHF
size: NA; V: TRBV7-3; D: NA; J: TRBJ2-1; DNA: TGTGCCAGCAGCTTAGCGGAGACTAGCTACAATGAGCAGTTCTTC; CDR3: CASSLAETSYNEQFF
size: NA; V: TRBV11-2; D: NA; J: TRBJ1-4; DNA: TGTGCCAGCAGCTTCGGGTTAACTAATGAAAAACTGTTTTTT; CDR3: CASSFGLTNEKLFF
size: NA; V: TRBV18; D: TRBD1; J: TRBJ1-1; DNA: TGTGCCAGCTCACCCCTTCTTGACAGGGGCCCTGAAGCTTTCTTT; CDR3: CASSPLLDRGPEAFF
size: NA; V: TRBV6-2/TRBV6-3; D: TRBD1; J: TRBJ1-4; DNA: TGTGCCAGCAGCCGGGACAGGGGGCGTCCAGAAAAACTGTTTTTT; CDR3: CASSRDRGRPEKLFF
size: NA; V: TRBV7-9; D: NA; J: TRBJ1-5; DNA: TGTGCCAGCAGCTTCGGGGGGGTCTCCGGCCAGCCCCAGCATTTT; CDR3: CASSFGGVSGQPQHF
size: NA; V: TRBV7-3; D: TRBD2; J: TRBJ2-7; DNA: TGTGCCAGCAGCCCGGGACTAGGGTACGAGCAGTACTTC; CDR3: CASSPGLGYEQYF
size: NA; V: TRBV7-3; D: NA; J: TRBJ2-3; DNA: TGTGCCAGCAGCTTAAAAAGCGGGCGGAGCACAGATACGCAGTATTTT; CDR3: CASSLKSGRSTDTQYF
size: NA; V: TRBV9; D: TRBD1; J: TRBJ1-4; DNA: TGTGCCAGCAGCGCCAGGGGGCGTCCCGATGAAAAACTGTTTTTT; CDR3: CASSARGRPDEKLFF
size: NA; V: TRBV3-1/TRBV3-2; D: NA; J: TRBJ2-7; DNA: TGTGCCAGCAGCCAAGGGACGGGGACACTCTACTTC; CDR3: CASSQGTGTLYF
size: NA; V: TRBV12-3/TRBV12-4; D: NA; J: TRBJ2-5; DNA: TGTGCCAGCAGTTCAGGGTACCAAGAGACCCAGTACTTC; CDR3: CASSSGYQETQYF
size: NA; V: TRBV5-1; D: NA; J: TRBJ2-7; DNA: TGCGCCAGCAGCCTGGACGGGAGCTCCTACGAGCAGTACTTC; CDR3: CASSLDGSSYEQYF
size: NA; V: TRBV6-6; D: TRBD2; J: TRBJ2-3; DNA: TGTGCCAGCAGCCGTAGCGGGAGGGCCGTGGATACGCAGTATTTT; CDR3: CASSRSGRAVDTQYF
size: NA; V: TRBV7-2; D: NA; J: TRBJ1-2; DNA: TGTGCCAGCAGCTTATACCGGGGGAGTAACTATGGCTACACCTTC; CDR3: CASSLYRGSNYGYTF
size: NA; V: TRBV19; D: TRBD1; J: TRBJ2-7; DNA: TGTGCCAGTACCGCCTCGGGACAGGGGGGCCACTACGAGCAGTACTTC; CDR3: CASTASGQGGHYEQYF
size: NA; V: TRBV7-2; D: NA; J: TRBJ2-7; DNA: TGTGCCAGCAGCTTAGAGGGGGGGGGCTCCTACGAGCAGTACTTC; CDR3: CASSLEGGGSYEQYF
size: NA; V: TRBV9; D: TRBD2; J: TRBJ2-7; DNA: TGTGCCAGCAGCGTAGATAGCGGGGACTACTACGAGCAGTACTTC; CDR3: CASSVDSGDYYEQYF
size: NA; V: TRBV4-1; D: TRBD1; J: TRBJ2-5; DNA: TGCGCCAGCAGCCGCACCGGGACAGGGGATCAAGAGACCCAGTACTTC; CDR3: CASSRTGTGDQETQYF
size: NA; V: TRBV19; D: NA; J: TRBJ1-5; DNA: TGTGCCAGTAGGGACAGCCAAAATCAGCCCCAGCATTTT; CDR3: CASRDSQNQPQHF
size: NA; V: TRBV7-6; D: NA; J: TRBJ1-2; DNA: TGTGCCAGCAGCTTAGGGACAGACCCGAACTATGGCTACACCTTC; CDR3: CASSLGTDPNYGYTF